One and the same sample provided the 29 T cell receptor beta chains below, sequenced in a study of cytomegalovirus exposure and HLA in healthy donors. Amplification used 60 Vbeta primers and 13 Jbeta primers. The table came from immunoSEQ multiplex PCR; TCRdb's copy has only in-frame clones and leaves some out. The data hold over 150,000 clones, with about 75% observed a single time. Sequencing used PBMCs. The source is a male donor in good health and CMV-seropositive.

The chain uses TRBV18 and TRBJ2-7; a weak D match, TRBD1 (6 bases). The germline gives CDR1 KGHSH, CDR2 LQKENI. There are 14 residues in the CDR3. With 3 bases removed from V and 7 bases from J, the gap between germline ends came to 16 bases. The CDR3 nucleotides are TGTGCCAGCTCACCTTTGGACAGAGCCGGGGAGCAGTACTTC. Translation: CASSPLDRAGEQYF.

The chain is built from TRBV13 and TRBJ2-2; the D gene is possibly TRBD2 (5 bases). Deletions cut 0 bases from V and 4 bases from J, with 30 bases between. This CDR3 spans 22 amino acids. Per germline, CDR1 PRHDT and CDR2 FYEKMQ (reference sequence). CDR3 protein: CASSLGGTFGDSPVEGTGELFF. DNA for the CDR3: TGTGCCAGCAGCTTAGGGGGCACGTTCGGGGATAGCCCCGTTGAGGGCACCGGGGAGCTGTTTTTT.

On this clone itself: Without the conserved terminal phenylalanine or tryptophan, this CDR3 likely stems from a read error. The chain couples TRBV7-8 to TRBJ1-2, with D perhaps TRBD1 (5 bases). Trimming cost V 5 bases and J 8 bases, with 24 bases left between them. The CDR3 sequence is 16 residues long. Germline-derived CDR1 and CDR2 are SGHVS and FQNEAQ. CDR3 region: CASSPSSGEGTLGYTL. For the CDR3, the DNA is TGTGCCAGCAGCCCTTCCTCGGGGGAAGGAACGCTAGGCTACACCCTC.

This clone was picked up a small number of times. The chain combines TRBV5-6 with TRBJ1-1; D not certain. This CDR3 comprises 11 residues. Germline V gene data show CDR1 as SGHDT and CDR2 as YYEEEE. V lost 0 bases, J lost 8 bases, and 5 bases lay in between. CDR3 in DNA: TGTGCCAGCAGCTTGGGGAGAGAAGCTTTCTTT. It specifies CASSLGREAFF.

The V gene is TRBV11-2, the J gene TRBJ1-6, with D perhaps TRBD1 (6 bases). Germline CDR1 and CDR2: SGHAT and FQNNGV. CDR3 length equals 16 residues. Trimming stripped 3 bases from V and 10 bases from J, with 19 bases between. The DNA for the CDR3 is TGTGCCAGCAGCTTTACCCCCACACAGGGCTCGTCACCCCTCCACTTT. Its translation: CASSFTPTQGSSPLHF.

This clone was detected only a few times. This rearrangement joins TRBV2 to TRBJ1-4; 9 bases map to TRBD1. Germline CDR1 reads SNHLY; CDR2 reads FYNNEI. The junction had 7 bases not matched to a gene; V was cut back by 6 bases and J by 8 bases. This CDR3 has 14 residues. CDR3 in DNA: TGTGCCAGCAGGGACAGGGGAGAGAAAGAAAAACTGTTTTTT. Encoded protein: CASRDRGEKEKLFF.

The chain recombines TRBV6-5 with TRBJ2-7, with 8 nucleotides matching TRBD1. V shed 2 bases and J 3 bases; nucleotides not matched to a gene: 9. The CDR3 consists of 16 residues. Germline assignment: CDR1 MNHEY and CDR2 SVGAGI. CDR3 DNA sequence: TGTGCCAGCAGTTACCATCCGACAGGGGAAGGCTACGAGCAGTACTTC. Translation gives CASSYHPTGEGYEQYF.

The chain employs TRBV5-4 and TRBJ2-2; the match to TRBD2 covers 7 bases. V was pared by 4 bases and J by 7 bases, with 7 bases of the junction left unmatched. There are 14 residues in the CDR3. Germline CDR1 reads SGHNT; CDR2 reads YYREEE (reference sequence). CDR3 in amino acids: CASSHLTSLGELFF. CDR3 in DNA: TGTGCCAGCAGCCATTTGACTAGCCTCGGGGAGCTGTTTTTT.

This chain joins TRBV7-3 and TRBJ2-1; 8 positions match TRBD2. Germline trimming cut 1 base from V and 3 bases from J; bases unmatched to any gene: 2. CDR3 size: 15 residues. Looked up from germline, CDR1 is SGHTA and CDR2 is FQGTGA. The DNA of the CDR3 is TGTGCCAGCAGCTTAAGGGCGGGGGGCTACAATGAGCAGTTCTTC. Amino acid sequence: CASSLRAGGYNEQFF.

This clone showed up just a few times. The V gene is TRBV27, the J gene TRBJ2-5, with TRBD1 matching 8 bases. The last part of the DNA fits TRBJ2-7 better; the J call may be wrong. Germline V gene lookup returns CDR1 MNHEY and CDR2 SMNVEV (reference sequence). The CDR3 consists of 16 residues. CDR3 amino acids: CASSLSTGQATYEQYF. CDR3 DNA sequence: TGTGCCAGCAGTTTATCGACGGGACAGGCGACCTACGAGCAGTACTTC.

The genes are TRBV4-1 and TRBJ1-4, with 8 bases aligning to TRBD1. This CDR3 spans 16 amino acids. Trimming took 4 bases from V and 4 from J; bases not matched to a gene: 8. CDR1 is MGHRA and CDR2 is YSYEKL in the germline V gene. The CDR3 DNA reads as TGCGCCAGCAGCCCCCGCCAGGGGGCCCTTAATGAAAAACTGTTTTTT. Translating gives CASSPRQGALNEKLFF.

The chain recombines TRBV5-6 with TRBJ2-5, with unresolved D. Trimming pared 5 bases from V and 2 bases from J, leaving 10 bases between. CDR3 length: 13 residues. Germline V gene sequence: CDR1 SGHDT, CDR2 YYEEEE. CDR3 loop: CASSPQAQETQYF. As DNA, the CDR3 is TGTGCCAGCAGTCCGCAGGCACAAGAGACCCAGTACTTC.

The CDR3 region has the DNA TGTGCCAGCGGAGGGGGGGCGGACACCGGGGAGCTGTTTTTT. It yields the protein CASGGGADTGELFF. V and J are TRBV9 and TRBJ2-2, with a possible D match to TRBD2 (7 bases). The CDR3 sequence is 14 residues long. Trimming removed 7 bases from V and 3 bases from J, with 13 bases in between. Germline V lookup: CDR1 SGDLS, CDR2 YYNGEE.

This clone was seen once. The V gene is TRBV5-1, the J gene TRBJ1-2, with 8 bases matching TRBD1. V shed 4 bases and J 3 bases; nucleotides not matched to a gene: 14. CDR3 length equals 17 residues. Looked up from germline, CDR1 is SGHRS and CDR2 is YFSETQ. This chain's CDR3 is CASSTGTLMDRDYGYTF. In DNA, the CDR3 is TGCGCCAGCAGCACCGGGACCTTAATGGACAGGGACTATGGCTACACCTTC.

Points on this clone: A read error may produce the germline difference seen at one junction end. This specimen includes other DNA sequences encoding the same CDR3. The V gene is TRBV7-9, the J gene TRBJ1-2, with a possible D match to TRBD1 (5 bases). The CDR3 runs 12 residues. The germline CDR1 and CDR2 sequences are SEHNR and FQNEAQ (reference sequence). DNA of the CDR3: TGTTCCAGCAGCTTAGACAGCTATGGCTACACCTTC. Translating it yields CSSSLDSYGYTF.

The V and J genes are TRBV28 and TRBJ1-1; 7 bases fit TRBD1. Germline-derived CDR1 and CDR2 are MDHEN and SYDVKM. The length of the CDR3 is 11 residues. The J segment lost 11 bases and the V segment lost 6 bases, leaving 6 bases of the junction unmatched. The DNA of the CDR3 is TGTGCCAGCAGGGAGGGGGCGCTGGCTTTCTTT. Protein: CASREGALAFF.

The rearrangement uses TRBV6-6 and TRBJ1-5; 7 bases match TRBD1. From germline, CDR1 is MNHNY and CDR2 SVGAGI (reference sequence). V lost 4 bases, J lost 12 bases, and 12 bases stayed unmatched. The CDR3 sequence is 14 residues long. The CDR3 DNA sequence: TGTGCCAGCAGTTTCGCCGGGACAGCGGAGCTCCAGCATTTT. Protein product: CASSFAGTAELQHF.

This clone came up a few times. The rearrangement joins TRBV6-6 to TRBJ1-6, with TRBD1 matching 8 bases. Per germline, CDR1 MNHNY and CDR2 SVGAGI (reference sequence). V lost 7 bases, J lost 10 bases, and 15 bases stayed unmatched. The CDR3 totals 16 residues. CDR3 nucleotide sequence: TGTGCCAGCACTAGACAGGGGACGGGTGCAGAATCACCCCTCCACTTT. Translating it yields CASTRQGTGAESPLHF.

The DNA of the CDR3 is TGTGCCAGCGAGCCAACCGGGACACACGATGGCTACACCTTC. Encoded protein: CASEPTGTHDGYTF. The V call is TRBV7-3, the J call TRBJ1-2; a possible D gene is TRBD1 (6 bases). Germline V gene sequence: CDR1 SGHTA, CDR2 FQGTGA. The V gene lost 8 bases and the J gene lost 6 bases, with 19 bases spanning the gap. The CDR3 extends over 14 amino acids.

The chain is built from TRBV6-6 and TRBJ1-5; 7 bases line up with TRBD1. Germline lookup yields CDR1 MNHNY and CDR2 SVGAGI (reference sequence). V gave up 10 bases and J gave up 4 bases; unmatched junction bases: 13. The CDR3 sequence is 15 residues long. The CDR3 region has the DNA TGTGCCACCCAAAAGAGCAGGGGGAGAAATCAGCCCCAGCATTTT. Amino acids: CATQKSRGRNQPQHF.

This clone was counted between two and nine times. The V gene is TRBV5-4, the J gene TRBJ1-5; possibly TRBD1 for D (5 bases). CDR1 and CDR2 (germline): SGHNT, YYREEE (reference sequence). The CDR3 is made up of 16 amino acids. V was pared by 2 bases and J by 0 bases, with 12 bases between. CDR3 nucleotides: TGTGCCAGCAGCTTTGGGGGGATGAATAGCAATCAGCCCCAGCATTTT. This gives the protein CASSFGGMNSNQPQHF. The complete variable domain, with remaining parts taken from reference TRBV5-4 and TRBJ1-5, reads ETGVTQSPTHLIKTRGQQVTLRCSSQSGHNTVSWYQQALGQGPQFIFQYYREEENGRGNFPPRFSGLQFPNYSSELNVNALELDDSALYLCASSFGGMNSNQPQHFGDGTRLSIL.

The chain uses TRBV29-1 and TRBJ2-7; tentative D call: TRBD1 (5 bases). CDR3 size: 11 residues. Germline values: CDR1 SQVTM, CDR2 ANQGSEA. Trimming stripped 6 bases from V and 3 bases from J, with 9 bases between. The CDR3 DNA is TGCAGCGTCCAGGGTAACTACGAGCAGTACTTC. Translating gives CSVQGNYEQYF.

The rearrangement joins TRBV6-5 to TRBJ1-3; 9 bases line up with TRBD1. The CDR3 is 14 amino acids. Germline assignment: CDR1 MNHEY and CDR2 SVGAGI. J gave up 1 base and V 7 bases, and 2 bases lay outside the gene matches. The CDR3 coding sequence is TGTGCCAGCAAACAGGGGGCTTCTGGAAACACCATATATTTT. Protein product: CASKQGASGNTIYF.

The chain recombines TRBV28 with TRBJ2-7; TRBD2 matches at 7 bases. V lost 4 bases, J lost 1 base, and 7 bases stayed unmatched. From germline, CDR1 is MDHEN and CDR2 SYDVKM. The CDR3 spans 15 residues. For the CDR3, the DNA is TGTGCCAGCAGTTACGTTTTGCGGGGGTCCTACGAGCAGTACTTC. Amino acids: CASSYVLRGSYEQYF.

The V gene is TRBV9, the J gene TRBJ1-1, with 8 bases matching TRBD1. The V and J ends lost 3 bases and 1 base, in that order; junction bases with no gene match: 2. CDR1 and CDR2 from the germline V gene are SGDLS and YYNGEE. The CDR3 extends over 14 amino acids. This CDR3 reads CASSDDRGNTEAFF. For the CDR3, the DNA is TGTGCCAGCAGCGACGACAGGGGGAACACTGAAGCTTTCTTT. The whole variable domain, remainder taken from reference TRBV9 and TRBJ1-1, is DSGVTQTPKHLITATGQRVTLRCSPRSGDLSVYWYQQSLDQGLQFLIQYYNGEERAKGNILERFSAQQFPDLHSELNLSSLELGDSALYFCASSDDRGNTEAFFGQGTRLTVV.

This chain connects TRBV6-1 to TRBJ2-7, with D unclear. The CDR3 covers 14 residues. Germline-derived CDR1 and CDR2 are MNHNS and SASEGT. The V and J ends lost 6 bases and 6 bases respectively, with 18 bases between them. Here the CDR3 DNA reads TGTGCCAGCAGACCTGACACCTCCAGGATCGAGCAGTACTTC. It codes for CASRPDTSRIEQYF.

For this clone: The junction differs from germline at one of its ends, possibly a read error. This sequence joins TRBV7-9 and TRBJ2-5; the D gene is possibly TRBD1 (6 bases). This CDR3 is 15 amino acids long. Germline CDR1 and CDR2: SEHNR and FQNEAQ (reference sequence). CDR3 protein: CSSSLTPTGVETQYF. The DNA of the CDR3 is TGTTCCAGCAGCTTAACCCCGACAGGAGTCGAGACCCAGTACTTC.

The rearrangement links TRBV5-8 to TRBJ2-7; D perhaps matches TRBD1 (6 bases). Trimming removed 4 bases at V and 6 bases at J, with 14 bases between. The germline V gene has CDR1 SGHTS and CDR2 YDEGEE. The CDR3 is 13 residues long. CDR3 residues: CASSPGQLSEQYF. Written as DNA, the CDR3 is TGTGCCAGCAGCCCAGGACAGCTAAGCGAGCAGTACTTC.

The rearrangement links TRBV6-1 to TRBJ1-4, with TRBD1 matching 8 bases. Per germline, CDR1 MNHNS and CDR2 SASEGT. This CDR3 is 15 amino acids long. V trimming: 6 bases; J trimming: 4 bases; junction bases outside the gene matches: 7. The CDR3 loop is CASSPGQGGNEKLFF. DNA for the CDR3: TGTGCCAGCAGCCCCGGACAGGGAGGTAATGAAAAACTGTTTTTT.